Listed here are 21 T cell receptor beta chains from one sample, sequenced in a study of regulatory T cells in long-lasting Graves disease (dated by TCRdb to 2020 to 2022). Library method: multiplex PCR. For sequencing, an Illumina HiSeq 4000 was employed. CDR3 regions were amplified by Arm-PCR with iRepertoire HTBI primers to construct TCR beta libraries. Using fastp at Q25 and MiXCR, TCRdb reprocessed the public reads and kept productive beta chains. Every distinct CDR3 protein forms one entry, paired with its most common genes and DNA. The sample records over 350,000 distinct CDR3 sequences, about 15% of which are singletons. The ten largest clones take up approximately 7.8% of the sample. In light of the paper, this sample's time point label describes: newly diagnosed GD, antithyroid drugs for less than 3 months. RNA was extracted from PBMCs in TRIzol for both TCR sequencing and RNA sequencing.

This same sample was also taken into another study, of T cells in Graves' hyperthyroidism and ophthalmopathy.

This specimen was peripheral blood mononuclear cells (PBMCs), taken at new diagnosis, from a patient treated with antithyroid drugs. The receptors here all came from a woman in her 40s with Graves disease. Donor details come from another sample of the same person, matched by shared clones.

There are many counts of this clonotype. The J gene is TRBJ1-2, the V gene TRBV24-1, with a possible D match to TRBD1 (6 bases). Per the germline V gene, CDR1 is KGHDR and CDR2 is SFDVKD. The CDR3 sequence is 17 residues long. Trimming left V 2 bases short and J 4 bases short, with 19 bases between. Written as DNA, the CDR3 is TGTGCCACCAGTGATTCCTCCGGGACAAGAAAAAGCTATGGCTACACCTTC. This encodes CATSDSSGTRKSYGYTF.

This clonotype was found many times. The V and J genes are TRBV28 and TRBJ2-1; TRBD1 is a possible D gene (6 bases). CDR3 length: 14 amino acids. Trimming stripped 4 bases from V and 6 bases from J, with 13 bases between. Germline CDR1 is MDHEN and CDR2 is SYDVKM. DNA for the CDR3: TGTGCCAGCAGTTCTCCGGACAGCCTCAATGAGCAGTTCTTC. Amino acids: CASSSPDSLNEQFF.

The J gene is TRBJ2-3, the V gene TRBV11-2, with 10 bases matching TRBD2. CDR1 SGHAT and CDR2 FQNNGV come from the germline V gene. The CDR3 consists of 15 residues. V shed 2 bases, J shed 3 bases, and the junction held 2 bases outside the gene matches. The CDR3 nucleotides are TGTGCCAGCAGCTTAACGGGACTAGCGACAGATACGCAGTATTTT. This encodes CASSLTGLATDTQYF.

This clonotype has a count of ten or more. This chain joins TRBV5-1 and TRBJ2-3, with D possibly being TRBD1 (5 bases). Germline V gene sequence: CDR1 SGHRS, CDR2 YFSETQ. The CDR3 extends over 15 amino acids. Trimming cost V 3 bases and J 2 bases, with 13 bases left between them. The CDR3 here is CASSSRQPSTDTQYF. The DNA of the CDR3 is TGCGCCAGCAGCTCGCGACAGCCGTCCACAGATACGCAGTATTTT.

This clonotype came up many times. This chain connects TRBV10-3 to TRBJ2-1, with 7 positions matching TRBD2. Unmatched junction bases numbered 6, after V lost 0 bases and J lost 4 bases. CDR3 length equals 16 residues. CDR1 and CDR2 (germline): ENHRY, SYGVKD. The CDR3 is CAISESHGGGYNEQFF. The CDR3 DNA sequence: TGTGCCATCAGTGAGTCGCATGGCGGGGGATACAATGAGCAGTTCTTC.

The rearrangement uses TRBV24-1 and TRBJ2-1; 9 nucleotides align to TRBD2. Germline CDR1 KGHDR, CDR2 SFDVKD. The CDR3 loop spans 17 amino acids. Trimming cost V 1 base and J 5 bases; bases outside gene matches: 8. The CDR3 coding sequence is TGTGCCACCAGTGATTTCGTAGCGGGAGATTATAACAATGAGCAGTTCTTC. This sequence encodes CATSDFVAGDYNNEQFF.

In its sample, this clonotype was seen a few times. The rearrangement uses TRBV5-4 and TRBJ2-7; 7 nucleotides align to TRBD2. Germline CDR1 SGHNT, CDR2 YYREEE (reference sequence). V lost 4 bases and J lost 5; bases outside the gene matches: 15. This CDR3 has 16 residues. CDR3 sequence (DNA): TGTGCCAGCAGCCCTAGGGAGACTAGCCCTTTGAACGAGCAGTACTTC. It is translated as CASSPRETSPLNEQYF.

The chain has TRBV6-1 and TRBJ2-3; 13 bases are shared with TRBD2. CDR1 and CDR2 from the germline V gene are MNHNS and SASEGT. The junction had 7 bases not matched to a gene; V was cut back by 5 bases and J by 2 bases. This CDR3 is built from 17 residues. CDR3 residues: CASSPGLAGTSTDTQYF. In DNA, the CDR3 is TGTGCCAGCAGTCCGGGACTAGCGGGAACTTCCACAGATACGCAGTATTTT.

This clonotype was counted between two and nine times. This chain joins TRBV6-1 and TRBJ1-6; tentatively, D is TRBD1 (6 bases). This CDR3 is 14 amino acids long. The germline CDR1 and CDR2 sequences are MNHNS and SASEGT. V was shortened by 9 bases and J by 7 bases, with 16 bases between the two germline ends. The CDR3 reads CASIAGTMNSPLHF. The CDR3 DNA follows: TGTGCCAGTATTGCTGGGACAATGAATTCACCCCTCCACTTT.

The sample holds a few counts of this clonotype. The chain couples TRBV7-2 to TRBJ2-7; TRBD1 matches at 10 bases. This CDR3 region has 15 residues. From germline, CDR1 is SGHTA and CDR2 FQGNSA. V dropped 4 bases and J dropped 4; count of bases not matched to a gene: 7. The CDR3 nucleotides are TGTGCCAGCAGCTCCAGGACAGGGGGGGAATACGAGCAGTACTTC. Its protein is CASSSRTGGEYEQYF.

The CDR3 protein is CASSPGQGPNTGELFF. The CDR3 coding sequence is TGTGCCAGTAGCCCCGGACAGGGACCGAACACCGGGGAGCTGTTTTTT. The rearrangement joins TRBV19 to TRBJ2-2; 8 bases match TRBD1. The junction had 6 bases not matched to a gene; V was cut back by 6 bases and J by 0 bases. The CDR3 covers 16 residues. The germline gives CDR1 LNHDA, CDR2 SQIVND (reference sequence).

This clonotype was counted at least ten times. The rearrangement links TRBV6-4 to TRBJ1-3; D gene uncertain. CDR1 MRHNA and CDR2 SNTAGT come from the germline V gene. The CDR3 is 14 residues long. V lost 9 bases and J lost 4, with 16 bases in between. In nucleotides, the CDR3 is TGTGCCAGTAGAGACGGCGTCGAAGGAAACACCATATATTTT. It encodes CASRDGVEGNTIYF.

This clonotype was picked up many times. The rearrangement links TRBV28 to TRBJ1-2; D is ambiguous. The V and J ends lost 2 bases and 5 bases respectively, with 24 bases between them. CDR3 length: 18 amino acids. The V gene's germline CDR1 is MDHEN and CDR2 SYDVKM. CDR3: CASSLPHSALDGLYGYTF. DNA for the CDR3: TGTGCCAGCAGTTTACCCCACTCCGCCTTGGACGGCTTATATGGCTACACCTTC.

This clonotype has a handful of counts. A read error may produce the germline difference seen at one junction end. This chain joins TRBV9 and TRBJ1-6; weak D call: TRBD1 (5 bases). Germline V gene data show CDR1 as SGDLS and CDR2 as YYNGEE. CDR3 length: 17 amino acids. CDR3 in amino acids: CASSAQTGGGRNPPLHF. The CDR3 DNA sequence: TGTGCCAGCAGCGCACAGACTGGGGGTGGTCGTAATCCACCCCTCCACTTT.

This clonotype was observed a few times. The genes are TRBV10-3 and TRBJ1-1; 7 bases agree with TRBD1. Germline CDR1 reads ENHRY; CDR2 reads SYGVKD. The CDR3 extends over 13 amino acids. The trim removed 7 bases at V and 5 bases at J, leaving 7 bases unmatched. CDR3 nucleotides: TGTGCCATCACTACCGGGACAGCAACTGAAGCTTTCTTT. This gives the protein CAITTGTATEAFF.

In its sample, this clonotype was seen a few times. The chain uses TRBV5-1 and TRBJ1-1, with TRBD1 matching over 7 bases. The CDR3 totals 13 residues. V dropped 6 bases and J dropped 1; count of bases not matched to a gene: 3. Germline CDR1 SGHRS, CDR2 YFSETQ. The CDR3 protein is CASNWDRNTEAFF. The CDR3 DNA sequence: TGCGCCAGCAACTGGGACAGGAACACTGAAGCTTTCTTT.

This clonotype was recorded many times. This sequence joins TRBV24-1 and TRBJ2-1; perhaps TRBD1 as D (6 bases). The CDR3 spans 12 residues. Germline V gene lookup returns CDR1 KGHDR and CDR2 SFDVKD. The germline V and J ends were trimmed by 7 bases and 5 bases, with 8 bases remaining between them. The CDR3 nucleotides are TGTGCCACCAGGGACAGCCACAATGAGCAGTTCTTC. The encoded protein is CATRDSHNEQFF.

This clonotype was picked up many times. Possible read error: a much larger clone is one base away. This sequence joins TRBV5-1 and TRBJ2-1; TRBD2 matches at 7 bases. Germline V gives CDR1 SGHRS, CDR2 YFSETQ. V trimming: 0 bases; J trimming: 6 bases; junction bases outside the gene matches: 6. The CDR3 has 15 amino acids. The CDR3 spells CASSLDPAGINEQFF. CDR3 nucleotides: TGCGCCAGCAGCTTGGACCCAGCGGGAATCAATGAGCAGTTCTTC.

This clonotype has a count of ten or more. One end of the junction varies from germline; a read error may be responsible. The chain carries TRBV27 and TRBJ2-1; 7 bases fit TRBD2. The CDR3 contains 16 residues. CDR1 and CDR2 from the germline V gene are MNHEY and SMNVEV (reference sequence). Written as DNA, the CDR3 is TGTGCCAGCAGTCCCACCCCTAGCGGCTCCCACAATGAGCAGTTCTTC. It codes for CASSPTPSGSHNEQFF.

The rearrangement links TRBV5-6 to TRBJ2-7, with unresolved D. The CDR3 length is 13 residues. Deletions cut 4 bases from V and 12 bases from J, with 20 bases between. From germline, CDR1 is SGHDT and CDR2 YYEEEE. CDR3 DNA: TGTGCCAGCAGCAAACCACTGACCCCCCTTCCGTACTTC. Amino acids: CASSKPLTPLPYF. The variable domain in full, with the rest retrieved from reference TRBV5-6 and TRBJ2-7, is DAGVTQSPTHLIKTRGQQVTLRCSPKSGHDTVSWYQQALGQGPQFIFQYYEEEERQRGNFPDRFSGHQFPNYSSELNVNALLLGDSALYLCASSKPLTPLPYFGPGTRLTVT.

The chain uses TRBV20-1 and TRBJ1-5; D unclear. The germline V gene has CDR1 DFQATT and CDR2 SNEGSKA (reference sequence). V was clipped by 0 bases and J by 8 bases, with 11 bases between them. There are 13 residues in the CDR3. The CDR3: CSARDLENEPQHF. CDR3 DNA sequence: TGCAGTGCTAGAGATCTGGAGAATGAGCCCCAGCATTTT.